This TCR beta chain comes out of a study of post-analysis software for immune sequencing data. In regard to this clonotype: The antigen is not known.

Included in the TCR beta cDNA libraries were unique molecular identifiers. TCRdb reanalysed the PCR reads using MiXCR and keeps one entry per CDR3 protein. The sample lists about 820,000 distinct CDR3 sequences, 53% occurring once. Study-wide results and limits: Among multiple sclerosis patients, normalized Chao1 diversity was significantly below that of controls. There were roughly five TRBV segments more frequent in patients than controls, and TRBV5-6, TRBV5-1 and TRBV20-1 were among them. When the samples were clustered directly with F measure, those that had been prepared in the same batch showed strong co-clustering.

The CDR3 is made up of 16 amino acids. Germline assignment: CDR1 MNHEY and CDR2 SVGAGI. This receptor was identified in a girl aged 5-17 years with multiple sclerosis. This chain connects TRBV6-5 to TRBJ2-5; D not certain. The J call may be mistaken, given a closer DNA end match to TRBJ2-7. Sequencing was carried out using blood. The CDR3 here is CASSYRTRPNIGEQYF. The CDR3 nucleotides are TGTGCCAGCAGTTACCGAACGCGCCCGAACATCGGCGAGCAGTACTTC.